The 10 T cell receptor beta chains reported below all come from one sample, sequenced in a study of cytomegalovirus exposure and HLA in healthy donors. PCR primers comprised 60 Vbeta and 13 Jbeta primers. Produced via immunoSEQ multiplex PCR; TCRdb's table is partial and in-frame only. Of about 110,000 clones in the sample, over 55% were seen once. The sequencing input was PBMCs. The receptors come from a man aged 18 to 30 in good health and CMV-seropositive.

The genes are TRBV11-3 and TRBJ2-5; 9 bases match TRBD1. Trimming at V came to 5 bases and at J to 5 bases, leaving 9 bases not matched to a gene. The CDR3 totals 15 residues. CDR1 and CDR2 from the germline V gene are SGHNT and YENEEA. As DNA, the CDR3 is TGTGCCAGCAGCACCGGGACAGGGTCTGGTGAGACCCAGTACTTC. Its protein is CASSTGTGSGETQYF.

The chain has TRBV6-5 and TRBJ1-2; D gene ambiguous. The length of the CDR3 is 12 residues. V shed 5 bases and J shed 7 bases, with 11 bases lying between them. Germline assignment: CDR1 MNHEY and CDR2 SVGAGI. The DNA for the CDR3 is TGTGCCAGCAGTCCCGGCCGGGGTGGCTACACCTTC. Protein sequence: CASSPGRGGYTF.

Here the CDR3 DNA reads TGTGCCAGCAGTCAGGCACTATTACCTCGACAGGGGGGTGGCTACACCTTC. Its translation: CASSQALLPRQGGGYTF. The rearrangement joins TRBV5-4 to TRBJ1-2; 9 positions match TRBD1. The CDR3 sequence is 17 residues long. Germline V lookup: CDR1 SGHNT, CDR2 YYREEE (reference sequence). Losses at the gene ends were 5 bases for V and 7 bases for J; bases not matched to a gene: 18.

The V and J genes are TRBV7-3 and TRBJ2-5; TRBD2 aligns across 8 bases. J gave up 2 bases and V 4 bases, and 6 bases lay outside the gene matches. CDR3 size: 15 residues. In germline, CDR1 is SGHTA, CDR2 FQGTGA. The CDR3 DNA sequence: TGTGCCAGCAGCTCCGCCGGGACTAGTCAAGAGACCCAGTACTTC. Translating it yields CASSSAGTSQETQYF.

In this sample, this clone turned up a few times. The chain joins TRBV14 to TRBJ2-7, with TRBD1 matching over 9 bases. Germline V CDR1 and CDR2: SGHDN, FVKESK. Trimming at V came to 6 bases and at J to 1 base, leaving 10 bases not matched to a gene. This CDR3 spans 16 amino acids. CDR3: CASRRTGTGTSYEQYF. In DNA form, the CDR3 reads TGTGCCAGCAGAAGAACCGGGACAGGGACTTCCTACGAGCAGTACTTC.

The chain joins TRBV10-1 to TRBJ1-1, with TRBD1 matching over 9 bases. The V gene end was trimmed by 8 bases and the J gene end by 6 bases; junction bases not matched to a gene: 10. CDR3 length: 14 amino acids. Germline V CDR1 and CDR2: WNHNN, SYGVQD (reference sequence). CDR3 protein: CASPLTGGASEAFF. In DNA form, the CDR3 reads TGCGCCAGCCCCCTTACAGGGGGCGCTTCTGAAGCTTTCTTT.

The rearrangement uses TRBV7-9 and TRBJ1-5; D remains unclear. Germline V gene data show CDR1 as SEHNR and CDR2 as FQNEAQ (reference sequence). The CDR3 extends over 13 amino acids. V lost 1 base to trimming and J lost 5 bases, with 6 bases between them. The CDR3 is CASSLGGDQPQHF. CDR3 sequence (DNA): TGTGCCAGCAGCTTAGGGGGAGATCAGCCCCAGCATTTT. The variable domain in full, with the rest retrieved from reference TRBV7-9 and TRBJ1-5, is DTGVSQNPRHKITKRGQNVTFRCDPISEHNRLYWYRQTLGQGPEFLTYFQNEAQLEKSRLLSDRFSAERPKGSFSTLEIQRTEQGDSAMYLCASSLGGDQPQHFGDGTRLSIL.

There are a few counts of this clone. This chain connects TRBV2 to TRBJ2-2; 8 nucleotides align to TRBD2. The CDR3 contains 14 residues. V dropped 9 bases and J dropped 5; count of bases not matched to a gene: 8. Germline-derived CDR1 and CDR2 are SNHLY and FYNNEI. The CDR3 sequence: CARKRGRQTGELFF. The CDR3 region has the DNA TGTGCCAGGAAGCGGGGGAGACAGACCGGGGAGCTGTTTTTT.

The chain uses TRBV18 and TRBJ1-1; 8 bases fit TRBD1. The junction had 8 bases not matched to a gene; V was cut back by 6 bases and J by 2 bases. The CDR3 consists of 15 residues. The germline V gene has CDR1 KGHSH and CDR2 LQKENI. The DNA for the CDR3 is TGTGCCAGCTCGGACATCGGACAGGGCAACACTGAAGCTTTCTTT. It codes for CASSDIGQGNTEAFF.

The chain is built from TRBV5-6 and TRBJ2-7, with D unresolved. The CDR3 runs to 14 residues. Germline loops: CDR1 SGHDT, CDR2 YYEEEE. V lost 0 bases and J lost 4, with 11 bases in between. CDR3 DNA: TGTGCCAGCAGCTTGGAACAGTTCCGTTACGAGCAGTACTTC. This sequence encodes CASSLEQFRYEQYF. The full variable domain, rest sourced from reference TRBV5-6 and TRBJ2-7, is DAGVTQSPTHLIKTRGQQVTLRCSPKSGHDTVSWYQQALGQGPQFIFQYYEEEERQRGNFPDRFSGHQFPNYSSELNVNALLLGDSALYLCASSLEQFRYEQYFGPGTRLTVT.